The rows below give T cell receptor beta chains drawn from one sample of a study of cytomegalovirus exposure and HLA in healthy donors. Data came from immunoSEQ multiplex PCR; TCRdb stores just in-frame clones and leaves some out. The table includes some 150,000 clones, roughly 70% detected once. Sequenced sample: PBMCs. These receptor sequences come from a man aged 30-40 years in good health and CMV-seronegative. CDR3s include the opening cysteine and the closing phenylalanine or tryptophan. The D gene is left open where the match is weak. Clone size is stated in some rows and not others, as once, few, many or a class when expanded.

TRBD1	TRBV28	once	TRBJ1-1	CASSSRGRGNTEAFF	TGTGCCAGCAGTTCAAGGGGGCGAGGGAACACTGAAGCTTTCTTT
TRBD2	TRBV10-2	-	TRBJ2-7	CASSELASGYYEQYF	TGCGCCAGCAGTGAGCTAGCTAGCGGATACTACGAGCAGTACTTC
TRBD2	TRBV5-1	-	TRBJ2-5	CASSSGAGEAGGETQYF	TGCGCCAGCAGCTCGGGGGCCGGGGAAGCGGGGGGCGAGACCCAGTACTTC
-	TRBV6-6	-	TRBJ2-7	CASTEQGLYEQYF	TGTGCCAGCACCGAACAGGGTCTCTACGAGCAGTACTTC
-	TRBV10-3	-	TRBJ2-7	CAISEFKGNFYEQYF	TGTGCCATCAGTGAGTTTAAGGGGAATTTCTACGAGCAGTACTTC
TRBD1	TRBV5-1	few	TRBJ1-1	CASSLGDSRMNTEAFF	TGCGCCAGCAGCTTGGGGGACAGCCGCATGAACACTGAAGCTTTCTTT
-	TRBV5-6	-	TRBJ2-7	CASRFFGSYEQYF	TGTGCCAGCAGGTTTTTCGGTTCCTACGAGCAGTACTTC
TRBD2	TRBV6-5	few	TRBJ2-5	CASTSGGSAWETQYF	TGTGCCAGCACCTCGGGGGGGTCGGCCTGGGAGACCCAGTACTTC
-	TRBV13	-	TRBJ1-2	CASSPRGNYGYTF	TGTGCCAGCAGCCCAAGGGGTAACTATGGCTACACCTTC
-	TRBV5-1	-	TRBJ2-7	CASSEGQNEQYF	TGCGCCAGCAGCGAGGGACAAAACGAGCAGTACTTC
-	TRBV19	-	TRBJ2-1	CASRPQGNAYNEQFF	TGTGCCAGTAGACCGCAGGGAAATGCCTACAATGAGCAGTTCTTC
TRBD1	TRBV7-6	-	TRBJ2-7	CASSADRFFEQYF	TGTGCCAGCAGCGCGGACAGGTTCTTCGAGCAGTACTTC
-	TRBV6-1	-	TRBJ1-2	CASRDTLYGYTF	TGTGCCAGCAGGGACACACTCTATGGCTACACCTTC
-	TRBV4-3	-	TRBJ1-2	CASSQDVRFYGYTF	TGCGCCAGCAGCCAAGATGTGAGATTCTATGGCTACACCTTC
TRBD2	TRBV13	few	TRBJ2-5	CASSPGLAGEETQYF	TGTGCCAGCAGCCCGGGACTAGCGGGGGAAGAGACCCAGTACTTC
-	TRBV4-1	-	TRBJ2-7	CASSQAGGNEQYF	TGCGCCAGCAGCCAAGCGGGGGGCAACGAGCAGTACTTC
-	TRBV7-6	-	TRBJ2-5	CASRPGVFETQYF	TGTGCCAGCAGACCAGGGGTTTTTGAGACCCAGTACTTC
-	TRBV27	-	TRBJ2-7	CASSFGAGGLIYEQYF	TGTGCCAGCAGTTTTGGCGCAGGGGGGTTGATCTACGAGCAGTACTTC
TRBD1	TRBV7-8	-	TRBJ2-5	CASSLGTGGIQETQYF	TGTGCCAGCAGCCTCGGTACAGGGGGGATTCAAGAGACCCAGTACTTC
-	TRBV5-1	-	TRBJ1-1	CASSWGQNTEAFF	TGCGCCAGCAGCTGGGGGCAGAACACTGAAGCTTTCTTT